Listed below are T cell receptor beta chains from one sample, sequenced in a study of CD8 T cells in Susac syndrome. MiXCR, applied by TCRdb to the immunoSEQ multiplex PCR reads, yields one record per CDR3 protein. The table shows about 200,000 distinct CDR3 sequences, with about 93% occurring only once. The sample was CD8+ T cells from PBMCs. The receptor set was obtained from a human donor with multiple sclerosis. Both conserved end residues are trimmed from each CDR3.

v_call	j_call	cdr3_aa
TRBV12-3/TRBV12-4	TRBJ2-3	ASSLATDTQY
TRBV14	TRBJ2-7	ASSQEGWETGHEQY
TRBV6-5	TRBJ2-2	ASSSLLAGEKAGELF
TRBV4-1	TRBJ2-3	ASSLFNTDTQY
TRBV29-1	TRBJ2-2	SVGGGLTGELF
TRBV6-1	TRBJ2-1	ASSELAGGYNEQF
TRBV19	TRBJ1-1	ASSSYPQAGNTEAF
TRBV4-3	TRBJ2-1	ASSPSGTGRHEQF
TRBV6-2/TRBV6-3	TRBJ2-7	ASSYAGGRYEQY
TRBV7-8	TRBJ1-2	ASSPSGGPAGYT
TRBV27	TRBJ1-3	ASSSTTLSSGNTIY
TRBV9	TRBJ1-1	ASSPHPGTGTEAF
TRBV19	TRBJ2-7	ASRPGGDDEQY
TRBV11-2	TRBJ2-7	ASSLEGQGSHEQY
TRBV4-1	TRBJ2-7	ASSQGGDGTYEQY